These 26 T cell receptor beta chains were sequenced from one sample in a study of T cell responses to AZD1222 COVID-19 vaccine. The table came from immunoSEQ multiplex PCR; TCRdb's copy has only in-frame clones and leaves some out. This sample yields 120,000 to 150,000 clones, of which about 91% are seen a single time; 1.4% belongs to the top ten. Here the sequenced sample was peripheral blood, taken on day 0 of AZD1222 vaccination. Source of these receptors: an adult in good health.

This clone was counted a few times. This chain links TRBV4-3 with TRBJ2-1, with D maybe TRBD2 (6 bases). This CDR3 is 16 amino acids long. Germline CDR1 LGHNA, CDR2 YSLEER. V lost 0 bases and J lost 3, with 12 bases in between. The CDR3 DNA follows: TGCGCCAGCAGCCAAGATTTTCCCGGGGGCTACAATGAGCAGTTCTTC. The encoded protein is CASSQDFPGGYNEQFF.

This clone was counted between two and nine times. J is TRBJ2-5 and V is TRBV11-2; D is possibly TRBD1 or TRBD2 (5 bases each). Germline V gives CDR1 SGHAT, CDR2 FQNNGV. The CDR3 covers 12 residues. V lost 11 bases, J lost 4 bases, and 14 bases lay in between. CDR3 residues: CASEGSGETQYF. The CDR3 DNA reads TGTGCCTCCGAGGGGAGCGGAGAGACCCAGTACTTC.

The chain is built from TRBV21-1 and TRBJ1-6; whether TRBD1, the table's D call, matches the DNA was not checked. TRBV21-1 is recorded as a pseudogene. CDR3 length: 16 residues. The CDR3: CASSKPPTGGDSPLHF. The CDR3 region has the DNA TGTGCCAGCAGCAAACCACCTACAGGGGGCGATTCACCCCTCCACTTT.

The chain has TRBV7-2 and TRBJ2-1; 9 bases match TRBD1. Germline CDR1 is SGHTA and CDR2 is FQGNSA. V gave up 4 bases and J gave up 6 bases; unmatched junction bases: 4. The CDR3 has 14 amino acids. CDR3 sequence: CASSSQGAGNEQFF. The CDR3 DNA follows: TGTGCCAGCAGCTCACAGGGGGCGGGCAATGAGCAGTTCTTC.

The chain has TRBV11-1 and TRBJ1-1; 8 positions match TRBD1. Per the germline V gene, CDR1 is SGHAT and CDR2 is FQDESV (reference sequence). The CDR3 is 15 amino acids. J was trimmed by 4 bases and V by 0 bases; bases with no gene match: 4. DNA for the CDR3: TGTGCCAGCAGCTTAGCCCAGGGGGCCGGCACTGAAGCTTTCTTT. Translating it yields CASSLAQGAGTEAFF.

J is TRBJ2-3 and V is TRBV6-5, with D maybe TRBD2 (5 bases). V shed 7 bases and J shed 5 bases, with 10 bases lying between them. Looked up from germline, CDR1 is MNHEY and CDR2 is SVGAGI. CDR3 length equals 12 residues. CDR3 amino acids: CASNGMGDTQYF. In nucleotides, the CDR3 is TGTGCCAGCAACGGGATGGGAGATACGCAGTATTTT.

This clone has a single count. The chain uses TRBV6-5 and TRBJ1-5; D is perhaps TRBD1 (5 bases). Trimming shortened V by 6 bases and J by 4 bases, and 10 bases separated the two germline ends. The germline V gene has CDR1 MNHEY and CDR2 SVGAGI. The CDR3 is made up of 13 amino acids. CDR3 nucleotides: TGTGCCAGCAGAGACAGTCGGAATCAGCCCCAGCATTTT. Translation: CASRDSRNQPQHF.

The chain carries TRBV3-1 (or the pseudogene TRBV3-2) and TRBJ2-3; possibly TRBD1 or TRBD2 for D (5 bases each). The CDR3 has 13 amino acids. The V gene lost 4 bases and the J gene lost 8 bases, with 13 bases spanning the gap. Looked up from germline, CDR1 is LGHDT and CDR2 is YNNKEL (reference sequence). The CDR3 nucleotides read TGTGCCAGCAGCCCGGGGCCTCAGAGTACGCAGTATTTT. It is translated as CASSPGPQSTQYF.

The genes are TRBV14 and TRBJ2-7, with D perhaps TRBD1 or TRBD2 (5 bases each). The V gene lost 5 bases and the J gene lost 0 bases, with 14 bases spanning the gap. CDR3 length equals 15 residues. The germline gives CDR1 SGHDN, CDR2 FVKESK. CDR3 DNA sequence: TGTGCCAGCAGCACCACACGGGGCAGCTCCTACGAGCAGTACTTC. It translates to CASSTTRGSSYEQYF.

J is TRBJ2-7 and V is TRBV11-2, with a possible D match to TRBD1 (5 bases). V was clipped by 4 bases and J by 3 bases, with 10 bases between them. The germline V gene encodes CDR1 SGHAT and CDR2 FQNNGV. This CDR3 region has 13 residues. CDR3 sequence: CASSSQGSYEQYF. CDR3 DNA: TGTGCCAGCAGCTCTCAGGGAAGCTACGAGCAGTACTTC.

The rearrangement links TRBV5-1 to TRBJ1-1; D remains ambiguous. V gave up 4 bases and J gave up 5 bases, with 18 bases separating them. CDR1 SGHRS and CDR2 YFSETQ come from the germline V gene. The CDR3 has 15 residues. This CDR3 reads CASSPKVGSGTEAFF. CDR3 nucleotide sequence: TGCGCCAGCAGCCCGAAAGTGGGGTCTGGTACTGAAGCTTTCTTT.

The V gene is TRBV11-2, the J gene TRBJ2-6; 8 bases are shared with TRBD1. The CDR3 is 16 residues long. V gave up 4 bases and J gave up 1 base; unmatched junction bases: 3. CDR1 and CDR2 from the germline V gene are SGHAT and FQNNGV. The CDR3 DNA follows: TGTGCCAGCAGCTCGACAGGGGTATCTGGGGCCAACGTCCTGACTTTC. It encodes CASSSTGVSGANVLTF.

The chain uses TRBV19 and TRBJ2-1; D is unclear. The germline CDR1 and CDR2 sequences are LNHDA and SQIVND (reference sequence). Deletions cut 5 bases from V and 8 bases from J, with 16 bases between. The CDR3 sequence is 14 residues long. The CDR3 is CASSPPDETHEQFF. The CDR3 DNA follows: TGTGCCAGTAGTCCGCCGGATGAGACCCATGAGCAGTTCTTC.

This sequence joins TRBV18 and TRBJ2-2, with D uncertain. The germline gives CDR1 KGHSH, CDR2 LQKENI. The CDR3 sequence is 12 residues long. Trimming took off 1 base at V and 6 bases at J, with 3 bases between the two ends. The CDR3 protein is CASSPRAGELFF. CDR3 coding DNA: TGTGCCAGCTCACCACGGGCCGGGGAGCTGTTTTTT.

The rearrangement uses TRBV6-6 and TRBJ1-5, with no clear D. CDR3 size: 12 residues. Trimming shortened V by 4 bases and J by 5 bases, and 6 bases separated the two germline ends. From germline, CDR1 is MNHNY and CDR2 SVGAGI (reference sequence). The CDR3 bases are TGTGCCAGCAGTTTTATAGATCAGCCCCAGCATTTT. Its translation: CASSFIDQPQHF.

CDR3 region: CASSLNLEAFF. The CDR3 coding sequence is TGTGCCAGCAGTCTAAATCTTGAAGCTTTCTTT. This sequence joins TRBV12-3 or TRBV12-4 and TRBJ1-1; D gene uncertain. Trimming cost V 5 bases and J 7 bases, with 8 bases left between them. The CDR3 has 11 amino acids.

The CDR3 sequence: CASSTGLSSSGNTIYF. The DNA of the CDR3 is TGCGCCAGCAGCACGGGACTTTCGAGCTCTGGAAACACCATATATTTT. The J gene is TRBJ1-3, the V gene TRBV10-2; tentatively, D is TRBD1 (5 bases). Trimming removed 6 bases from V and 0 bases from J, with 15 bases in between. The CDR3 has 16 residues. From germline, CDR1 is WSHSY and CDR2 SAAADI.

The chain uses TRBV5-1 and TRBJ1-1; TRBD1 matches 10 bases. This CDR3 has 14 amino acids. Germline V lookup: CDR1 SGHRS, CDR2 YFSETQ. J lost 4 bases, V lost 5 bases, and 5 bases had no gene match. CDR3 protein: CASRKTGGGTEAFF. Written as DNA, the CDR3 is TGCGCCAGCAGGAAGACAGGGGGCGGCACTGAAGCTTTCTTT.

The rearrangement joins TRBV7-3 to TRBJ2-1; D possibly corresponds to TRBD2 (7 bases). The length of the CDR3 is 17 residues. Per the germline V gene, CDR1 is SGHTA and CDR2 is FQGTGA. Trimming removed 3 bases from V and 7 bases from J, with 22 bases in between. The DNA of the CDR3 is TGTGCCAGCAGCTTTCGCTCGGGGGGCGCTCCGCGGAATGAGCAGTTCTTC. This sequence encodes CASSFRSGGAPRNEQFF.

V gene TRBV27 combines with J gene TRBJ1-1, with 8 bases identical to TRBD1. This CDR3 is built from 12 residues. J was trimmed by 6 bases and V by 5 bases; bases with no gene match: 2. CDR1 is MNHEY and CDR2 is SMNVEV in the germline V gene (reference sequence). The CDR3 here is CASSLQGAEAFF. The CDR3 DNA sequence: TGTGCCAGCAGTCTACAGGGGGCTGAAGCTTTCTTT.

The chain uses TRBV24-1 and TRBJ1-2; D is unclear. Germline V gives CDR1 KGHDR, CDR2 SFDVKD. The CDR3 has 13 residues. The ends were cut back, 1 base at V and 5 bases at J, with 7 bases in the middle. CDR3 protein: CATSDFARYGYTF. The CDR3 DNA is TGTGCCACCAGTGATTTCGCCCGATATGGCTACACCTTC.

The rearrangement joins TRBV15 to TRBJ2-1; D tentatively fits TRBD1 or TRBD2 (5 bases each). The CDR3 loop spans 15 amino acids. Trimming left V 0 bases short and J 6 bases short, with 12 bases between. Germline lookup yields CDR1 LNHNV and CDR2 YYDKDF (reference sequence). The CDR3 bases are TGTGCCACCAGCAGAGAGGGGGAGAAACGCAATGAGCAGTTCTTC. Translated, it gives CATSREGEKRNEQFF.

The chain employs TRBV5-5 and TRBJ1-1; a weak D match, TRBD1 (5 bases). Germline V gene sequence: CDR1 SGHKS, CDR2 YYEKEE (reference sequence). This CDR3 is built from 15 residues. V was trimmed by 3 bases and J by 0 bases, leaving 12 bases between them. CDR3 coding DNA: TGTGCCAGCAGCTACCGACAGTACATGAACACTGAAGCTTTCTTT. It translates to CASSYRQYMNTEAFF. Drawing the rest from reference TRBV5-5 and TRBJ1-1, the complete variable domain is DAGVTQSPTHLIKTRGQQVTLRCSPISGHKSVSWYQQVLGQGPQFIFQYYEKEERGRGNFPDRFSARQFPNYSSELNVNALLLGDSALYLCASSYRQYMNTEAFFGQGTRLTVV.

A single count supports this clone. This chain connects TRBV4-3 to TRBJ2-7; D assignment may be TRBD1 or TRBD2 (5 bases each). The CDR3 spans 13 residues. Germline V gene lookup returns CDR1 LGHNA and CDR2 YSLEER. Trimming shortened V by 0 bases and J by 6 bases, and 9 bases separated the two germline ends. CDR3 region: CASSQDAGAEQYF. The CDR3 coding sequence is TGCGCCAGCAGCCAAGATGCCGGGGCCGAGCAGTACTTC.

The chain couples TRBV5-1 to TRBJ1-1; 9 bases agree with TRBD1. The CDR3 extends over 16 amino acids. Germline assignment: CDR1 SGHRS and CDR2 YFSETQ. Losses at the gene ends were 4 bases for V and 5 bases for J; bases not matched to a gene: 12. CDR3 DNA: TGCGCCAGCAGCCGGTGGTCACAGGGGGCGGCTACTGAAGCTTTCTTT. Translation gives CASSRWSQGAATEAFF.

J is TRBJ2-5 and V is TRBV3-1 (or the pseudogene TRBV3-2); D gene uncertain. Trimming pared 1 base from V and 5 bases from J, leaving 11 bases between. The CDR3 is made up of 14 amino acids. Germline CDR1 is LGHDT and CDR2 is YNNKEL (reference sequence). The CDR3 loop reads CASSQGRNGETQYF. The CDR3 coding sequence is TGTGCCAGCAGCCAAGGCAGGAACGGGGAGACCCAGTACTTC.